The 5 T cell receptor beta chains in this list originate from one sample, sequenced in a study of cytomegalovirus exposure and HLA in healthy donors (dated by TCRdb to the late 2010s). Receptors were amplified or captured by the immunoSEQ multiplex PCR assay. TCRdb carries this immuneACCESS record with in-frame sequences only. Its versions omit some clonotypes, under half of them owing to an unresolved V gene in the studies checked, with the rest unexplained. The sample table lists some 330,000 clones, roughly 88% of them with a count of one. The ten largest clones represent 0.84% of the sample. The specimen sequenced was PBMCs. The receptors were sampled from a woman in her late teens or twenties in good health and CMV-seronegative.

CDR3 in amino acids: CAISESTSGRSGEQYF. Written as DNA, the CDR3 is TGTGCCATCAGTGAGTCTACTAGCGGGAGGTCGGGCGAGCAGTACTTC. The rearrangement joins TRBV10-3 to TRBJ2-7, with 12 bases fitting TRBD2. V shed 0 bases and J 6 bases; nucleotides not matched to a gene: 6. The germline CDR1 and CDR2 sequences are ENHRY and SYGVKD. This CDR3 is 16 amino acids long.

The chain is built from TRBV9 and TRBJ2-7; 7 bases are a match to TRBD1. The junction had 8 bases not matched to a gene; V was cut back by 2 bases and J by 0 bases. This CDR3 spans 16 amino acids. Germline CDR1 reads SGDLS; CDR2 reads YYNGEE. The CDR3 bases are TGTGCCAGCAGCGTCACCGGGACAGCTAGCTCCTACGAGCAGTACTTC. Translated, it gives CASSVTGTASSYEQYF.

The CDR3 reads CAPRGRWGKLFF. CDR3 bases: TGTGCCCCCAGGGGGAGATGGGGAAAACTGTTTTTT. The chain links TRBV5-6 to TRBJ1-4, with 7 bases identical to TRBD1. Unmatched junction bases numbered 10, after V lost 10 bases and J lost 10 bases. Germline CDR1 reads SGHDT; CDR2 reads YYEEEE. The CDR3 covers 12 residues.

This clone was detected a few times. This chain uses TRBV6-1 with TRBJ1-2, with unresolved D. This CDR3 comprises 13 residues. Trimming stripped 2 bases from V and 10 bases from J, with 14 bases between. The germline V gene encodes CDR1 MNHNS and CDR2 SASEGT. CDR3 bases: TGTGCCAGCAGTGAATCTCGGCAGGTCGTCTACACCTTC. Its protein is CASSESRQVVYTF.

J is TRBJ2-5 and V is TRBV19, with 14 bases identical to TRBD2. The trim removed 5 bases at V and 5 bases at J, leaving 13 bases unmatched. Germline loops: CDR1 LNHDA, CDR2 SQIVND (reference sequence). CDR3 length: 18 residues. CDR3 coding DNA: TGTGCCAGTAGTCTCGACGGGACTAGCGGGAGTGCGGGGGAGACCCAGTACTTC. Protein: CASSLDGTSGSAGETQYF.